This T cell receptor beta chain was found in a study of beta chain features in type 1 diabetes (dated by TCRdb to the late 2010s). Notes on the research overall: No differences in mean age, gender distribution, total cell number or subset yield were found between patients and healthy donors. A total of roughly 100 million sorted cells were examined across all samples, and the number of cells per subset was strongly correlated with RNA yield. In the study, TCRB repertoires of sorted circulating CD4+ T cell subsets from recently diagnosed type 1 diabetes patients were compared with those of matched healthy donors. Whereas all 30 or so donors provided naive and central memory subsets, regulatory and stem cell-like memory subsets were isolated from just 8 patients and about 8 healthy donors. Here is what the overall study found, with its caveats: Because the HLA sub-analyses included only small numbers of individuals, any influence of HLA type on TCRB rearrangement was left unresolved. PCR may preferentially amplify shorter templates, but because patient and control samples were amplified and corrected together, any resulting skew would affect both groups equally. Type 1 diabetes patients showed a moderate but significant shortening of TCRB CDR3 length in all four CD4+ subsets. Patients with type 1 diabetes made fewer insertions and deleted more nucleotides at VDJ recombination sites, implying thymic rearrangement abnormalities. Because cDNA was sequenced instead of genomic DNA, activated cells with high expression could be over-represented, although the groups did not differ in activation or CD3 levels. The naive, central memory and regulatory TCRB repertoires appeared to resemble one another more closely among patients than among healthy donors.

On this clone: Its cognate antigen has yet to be identified. Base quality data are lacking; no much larger clone is found one base away.

V loses 7 bases of germline sequence and J loses 10 bases, and the interval between the two ends is 16 bases. The CDR3 numbers 12 residues from cysteine through phenylalanine. The retained sequence is limited to the CDR3, 36 bases, with the frame set at the first base. CDR1 and CDR2 were assigned from the germline V gene (reference sequence) as LNHDA and SQIVND. The entire isolated RNA was reverse transcribed using the High Capacity cDNA Reverse Transcription Kit, and thus expressed TCRB transcripts were sequenced. Naive, central memory and regulatory T cell samples underwent deep immunoSEQ sequencing, averaging roughly 3.5 million total reads per sample. After sorted cells were lysed in RLT buffer, RNA was extracted with DNase-treated RNeasy Micro or Mini kits, with the choice depending on cell number. Each cell subset was processed on its own to prevent cross-contamination, while patient and healthy donor samples were processed together. The immunoSEQ multiplex PCR was used to amplify TCRB sequences from cDNA, generating 87-bp fragments that spanned the CDR3 region. The amplicons were sequenced using the Illumina HiSeq platform. Regarding the original processing steps: Synthetic template baselines were used to correct PCR bias computationally, reads within Hamming distance 2 were collapsed, and singletons that could not be merged were discarded. Reads were aligned against IMGT to assign V, D and J genes, CDR3 length and insertions or deletions at six rearrangement sites. Clonotype counts were normalized to sorted cell number within each subset before computing true diversity and Gini coefficients with the tcR R package. The overlap coefficient, calculated on TCRB nucleotide sequences, was used to quantify repertoire sharing. TCRdb holds this immuneACCESS table with in-frame rearrangements only. Some clones are missing; in checked studies, unresolved V genes explain under half, and the rest has no known cause. The V and J calls and clone size were taken over from that table, and D and trimming were inferred from the DNA. The sample yields about 140,000 clones; roughly an eighth were counted once. The leading ten clones occupy less than 1.5% of the sample.

Each donor gave one peripheral blood draw, averaging roughly 0.11 L, which was collected into heparinised tubes. Naive, central memory, regulatory and stem cell-like memory CD4+ T cells were sorted on a BD FACSAria II using a panel including CD45RO, CCR7, CD25, CD127, CD95 and CD27. Purity was above 95% for every sorted population. PBMCs were isolated right away by Lymphoprep density gradient centrifugation and were stained directly, without culture. So that batch effects would be minimized, each experiment stained and sorted samples in pairs, pairing one healthy donor with one patient. Recombination connected TRBV19 to TRBJ1-1; a tentative D match to TRBD1 spans 6 bases. Sequences were obtained from central memory CD4+ T cells from blood. The TCR comes from a man aged 18 to 30 with type 1 diabetes. The sequence in DNA is TGTGCCAGTATGAAGGACAGTAGTCGAGCTTTCTTT. It is translated as CASMKDSSRAFF.